This entry lists 19 T cell receptor beta chains sequenced from one sample in a study of cytomegalovirus exposure and HLA in healthy donors. Researchers ran the PCR with 60 Vbeta and 13 Jbeta primers. Assay: immunoSEQ multiplex PCR; the TCRdb copy retains only in-frame clones and omits some. The repertoire holds 150,000 to 200,000 clones, about 76% seen once, with roughly 2% in the top ten. What was sequenced was PBMCs. These TCRs come from a female donor in good health and CMV-seronegative.

This chain uses TRBV2 with TRBJ1-5, with D tentatively TRBD1 (5 bases). V lost 6 bases and J 7 bases, leaving 16 bases between the germline ends. The CDR3 extends over 14 amino acids. CDR1 and CDR2 (germline): SNHLY, FYNNEI. DNA for the CDR3: TGTGCCAGCAGCGTCCAACAGGAATACCAGCCCCAGCATTTT. Encoded protein: CASSVQQEYQPQHF.

The chain couples TRBV18 to TRBJ2-3, with D maybe TRBD2 (6 bases). CDR3 length equals 12 residues. V was cut by 6 bases and J by 3 bases, with 7 bases left in between. Germline CDR1 and CDR2: KGHSH and LQKENI. The CDR3, as DNA: TGTGCCAGCTCCCGGGGGACAGATACGCAGTATTTT. It translates to CASSRGTDTQYF.

V is TRBV5-6 and J is TRBJ1-6; D not certain. Trimming pared 2 bases from V and 4 bases from J, leaving 13 bases between. The CDR3 is 16 residues long. Germline CDR1 SGHDT, CDR2 YYEEEE. Written as DNA, the CDR3 is TGTGCCAGCAGCTTAGCGGGGTACGGGTATAATTCACCCCTCCACTTT. Translated: CASSLAGYGYNSPLHF.

The chain couples TRBV4-1 to TRBJ2-3, with D tentatively TRBD1 (6 bases). The CDR3 has 16 residues. Between the trimmed V and J ends, which lost 0 bases and 2 bases, there was a span of 12 bases. Per the germline V gene, CDR1 is MGHRA and CDR2 is YSYEKL. The CDR3, as DNA: TGCGCCAGCAGCCAAGACAGGGGTTATTCCACAGATACGCAGTATTTT. Its translation: CASSQDRGYSTDTQYF.

J is TRBJ1-3 and V is TRBV29-1; D gene uncertain. This CDR3 contains 14 residues. V was pared by 3 bases and J by 0 bases, with 9 bases between. CDR1 is SQVTM and CDR2 is ANQGSEA in the germline V gene. CDR3 protein: CSVDVGRSGNTIYF. CDR3 coding DNA: TGCAGCGTTGATGTTGGGCGCTCTGGAAACACCATATATTTT.

V and J are TRBV4-1 and TRBJ2-1, with 13 bases that match TRBD2. Germline V gene data show CDR1 as MGHRA and CDR2 as YSYEKL. The CDR3 consists of 19 residues. Trimming removed 4 bases from V and 0 bases from J; junction bases left unmatched: 9. CDR3 region: CASSRQTSGGLSSYNEQFF. CDR3 nucleotide sequence: TGCGCCAGCAGCCGCCAGACTAGCGGGGGGTTAAGCTCCTACAATGAGCAGTTCTTC.

The chain is built from TRBV7-8 and TRBJ2-1; TRBD2 matches 9 bases. V was clipped by 3 bases and J by 6 bases; unmatched bases: 9. The length of the CDR3 is 16 residues. Germline loops: CDR1 SGHVS, CDR2 FQNEAQ. In DNA, the CDR3 is TGTGCCAGCAGCTTGGACGCGGGGGGGCCGGGCAATGAGCAGTTCTTC. Translation: CASSLDAGGPGNEQFF.

This chain joins TRBV4-1 and TRBJ1-2, with TRBD1 as a possible D gene (5 bases). The CDR3 has 16 residues. Per the germline V gene, CDR1 is MGHRA and CDR2 is YSYEKL. Trimming cost V 5 bases and J 5 bases, with 21 bases left between them. The DNA of the CDR3 is TGCGCCAGCAGCTTCCATGAGAATCCAGGGCTATATGGCTACACCTTC. It specifies CASSFHENPGLYGYTF.

The CDR3 region is CAISEPPTGSSNQPQHF. The CDR3 coding sequence is TGTGCCATCAGTGAGCCCCCGACAGGATCGAGCAATCAGCCCCAGCATTTT. The V and J genes are TRBV10-3 and TRBJ1-5; tentative D call: TRBD1 (6 bases). This CDR3 region has 17 residues. Trimming removed 2 bases from V and 1 base from J, with 15 bases in between. Germline CDR1 is ENHRY and CDR2 is SYGVKD.

This clone was counted between two and nine times. J is TRBJ1-1 and V is TRBV11-2; D is ambiguous. V shed 5 bases and J shed 5 bases, with 12 bases lying between them. This CDR3 has 13 residues. From germline, CDR1 is SGHAT and CDR2 FQNNGV. CDR3 sequence (DNA): TGTGCCAGCAGCCCTTGGGGAGGGACTGAAGCTTTCTTT. This gives the protein CASSPWGGTEAFF.

This clone was seen at least ten times. The genes are TRBV10-3 and TRBJ1-1, with unresolved D. This CDR3 is 15 amino acids long. Germline V gene data show CDR1 as ENHRY and CDR2 as SYGVKD. V shed 3 bases and J shed 0 bases, with 11 bases lying between them. DNA for the CDR3: TGTGCCATCAGTGACTTTAACAGCATGAACACTGAAGCTTTCTTT. Translated, it gives CAISDFNSMNTEAFF.

J is TRBJ2-7 and V is TRBV4-1, with D possibly being TRBD2 (5 bases). This CDR3 comprises 16 residues. From germline, CDR1 is MGHRA and CDR2 YSYEKL. Trimming shortened V by 4 bases and J by 2 bases, and 18 bases separated the two germline ends. CDR3 bases: TGCGCCAGCAGCCCCTCTTCGGCGGGTTCTACCTACGAGCAGTACTTC. It codes for CASSPSSAGSTYEQYF.

This chain joins TRBV19 and TRBJ2-1; TRBD2 is a possible D gene (7 bases). The germline gives CDR1 LNHDA, CDR2 SQIVND (reference sequence). The V end was cut by 1 base, the J end by 2 bases, with 12 bases between. This CDR3 comprises 16 residues. DNA for the CDR3: TGTGCCAGTAGTATAGTGGGAGGGGGAACCTACAATGAGCAGTTCTTC. This codes for CASSIVGGGTYNEQFF.

As concerns this clone: Other DNA sequences from this sample encode an identical CDR3 as well. The chain joins TRBV6-5 to TRBJ1-5, with TRBD1 matching over 7 bases. The germline V gene encodes CDR1 MNHEY and CDR2 SVGAGI. J was trimmed by 0 bases and V by 4 bases; bases with no gene match: 6. The CDR3 contains 16 residues. The CDR3 reads CASSSRTGVSNQPQHF. CDR3 DNA: TGTGCCAGCAGTTCCCGGACAGGAGTTAGCAATCAGCCCCAGCATTTT.

The table lists this clone with a count of one. The V gene is TRBV10-3, the J gene TRBJ1-2; D is ambiguous. This CDR3 comprises 11 residues. V gave up 10 bases and J gave up 4 bases, with 10 bases separating them. From germline, CDR1 is ENHRY and CDR2 SYGVKD. The CDR3 DNA reads as TGTGCCACCTATGGGCTCTATGGCTACACCTTC. Encoded protein: CATYGLYGYTF.

Only a few counts were recorded for this clone. The chain employs TRBV5-3 and TRBJ1-4; a possible D gene is TRBD1 (5 bases). TRBV5-3 is an ORF, with its function uncertain. CDR3 length: 15 amino acids. V lost 1 base to trimming and J lost 7 bases, with 14 bases between them. CDR3 residues: CARSLFRAWGEKLFF. The CDR3 nucleotides are TGTGCCAGAAGCTTGTTCAGGGCCTGGGGTGAAAAACTGTTTTTT.

The chain carries TRBV18 and TRBJ2-1, with no clear D. Deletions cut 2 bases from V and 7 bases from J, with 6 bases between. The CDR3 covers 12 residues. Germline CDR1 and CDR2: KGHSH and LQKENI. CDR3 sequence reads: CASSPSQNEQFF. DNA of the CDR3: TGTGCCAGCTCACCATCCCAAAATGAGCAGTTCTTC.

The chain employs TRBV5-1 and TRBJ2-1; 9 nucleotides line up with TRBD2. CDR1 and CDR2 from the germline V gene are SGHRS and YFSETQ. V was pared by 5 bases and J by 6 bases, with 6 bases of the junction left unmatched. CDR3 length equals 14 residues. CDR3 region: CASSKSSGANEQFF. CDR3 DNA: TGCGCCAGCAGTAAATCTAGCGGGGCCAATGAGCAGTTCTTC.

The V and J genes are TRBV5-4 and TRBJ2-2; D is ambiguous. V gave up 6 bases and J gave up 4 bases, with 13 bases separating them. CDR3 length: 14 residues. The germline gives CDR1 SGHNT, CDR2 YYREEE (reference sequence). CDR3 protein: CASTPDRVTGELFF. For the CDR3, the DNA is TGTGCCAGCACCCCCGACCGGGTCACCGGGGAGCTGTTTTTT.